This is a list of T cell receptor beta chains from one sample in a study of molecular identifiers for immune sequencing clone quantification. Using its own MiXCR run on the PCR reads, TCRdb lists one record per CDR3 protein. The sample yields a few hundred thousand distinct CDR3 sequences, about 26% seen once. Material: naive CD8+ T cells from blood, with Jurkat cell RNA spiked in. These receptor sequences come from a human donor in good health. Some libraries in this study had Jurkat cell RNA spiked in. Each CDR3 is given with its conserved first and last residue. Fields, in order: clone size, D gene, J gene, V gene, CDR3 DNA, CDR3 protein. The D gene is left open where the match is weak. Rows give clone size only sometimes, using once, few, many, or a class for an expanded clone.

>.|.|TRBJ1-5|TRBV6-2/TRBV6-3
TGTGCCAGCAGTTGCAAGGCAGGCCCTAGTGAGCCCCAGCATTTT
CASSCKAGPSEPQHF
>many|.|TRBJ1-1|TRBV29-1
TGCAGCGTTGTCCCAGGACGGGAAGCTTTCTTT
CSVVPGREAFF
>few|.|TRBJ1-6|TRBV9
TGTGCCAGCAGCGTAGGGGATGCCGGTTCACCCCTCCACTTT
CASSVGDAGSPLHF
>many|TRBD1|TRBJ2-7|TRBV29-1
TGCAGCGTTGAAGCTAACAGGGGGGAGCAGTACTTC
CSVEANRGEQYF
>.|.|TRBJ1-2|TRBV4-3
TGCGTCAGCAGCCCTCAGGACAGCTCTACCTATGGCTACACCTTC
CVSSPQDSSTYGYTF
>.|TRBD2|TRBJ2-3|TRBV7-3
TGTGCCAGCAGCTTAAACCGGGGGGCAGATACGCAGTATTTT
CASSLNRGADTQYF
>many|TRBD1|TRBJ2-7|TRBV3-1
TGTGCCAGCAGCCAAGAAATCGGACAGGCCCGCTACGAGCAGTACTTC
CASSQEIGQARYEQYF
>few|TRBD2|TRBJ2-3|TRBV13
TGTGCCAGCAGCCCCCGGGGAGCGGGAGGGCCAACAGATACGCAGTATTTT
CASSPRGAGGPTDTQYF
>few|TRBD2|TRBJ2-5|TRBV29-1
TGCAGCGTTGGGGGGACTAGCGGGTACCAAGAGACCCAGTACTTC
CSVGGTSGYQETQYF
>few|.|TRBJ1-2|TRBV7-8
TGTGCCAGCAGCTCCTACAGCGGTACTAACTATGGCTACACCTTC
CASSSYSGTNYGYTF
>many|.|TRBJ1-5|TRBV14
TGTGCCAGCAGCCTCCGTACGTGTCCCCAGCATTTT
CASSLRTCPQHF
>many|.|TRBJ2-7|TRBV20-1
TGCAGTGCTAGATCCCGGACTAACTCCTACGAGCAGTACTTC
CSARSRTNSYEQYF
>.|TRBD2|TRBJ2-2|TRBV9
TGTGCCAGCAGCGTAGGGGGAGGGACCGAGGAGCTGTTTTTT
CASSVGGGTEELFF
>few|.|TRBJ1-4|TRBV7-9
TGTGCCAGCAGCAAACAAGTTGCAACTAATGAAAAACTGCTTTTT
CASSKQVATNEKLLF
>few|TRBD1|TRBJ1-1|TRBV5-5
TGTGCCAGCAGCCCCGGACAGGGCAAGTTTCCTGAAGCTTTCTTT
CASSPGQGKFPEAFF
>.|TRBD1|TRBJ1-2|TRBV5-4
TGTGCCAGCAGCCCCCAGGGGGCCGGCTACACCTTC
CASSPQGAGYTF
>few|TRBD1|TRBJ1-1|TRBV15
TGTGCCACCAGCACGACCAAGGAACCAGGGGGCGCAGAAGCTTTCTTT
CATSTTKEPGGAEAFF
>.|TRBD2|TRBJ2-3|TRBV9
TGTGCCACCAACCCCAGCGGGGGCACAGATACGCAGTATTTT
CATNPSGGTDTQYF
>.|.|TRBJ2-7|TRBV10-3
TGTGCCATCAGTGATGCAGGGGCCTCCTACGAGCAGTACTTC
CAISDAGASYEQYF
>few|.|TRBJ1-2|TRBV10-3
TGTGCCATCACCCCGACACCGAACTATGGCTACACCTTC
CAITPTPNYGYTF
>.|TRBD1|TRBJ1-6|TRBV24-1
TGTGCCACCAATTGGACAGGGCATAATTCACCCCTCCACTTT
CATNWTGHNSPLHF
>few|.|TRBJ2-1|TRBV20-1
TGCAGTGCTAGAGCGGGAGCATCCTACAATGAGCAGTTCTTC
CSARAGASYNEQFF
>.|TRBD2|TRBJ2-7|TRBV4-3
TGCGCCAGCAGCCAAGATCTAAGCGGGGGAGCATACGTGGAGCAGTACTTC
CASSQDLSGGAYVEQYF
>.|.|TRBJ2-6|TRBV7-6
TGTGCCAGCAGCCGTTTTAGACAGGCAAGCTCTGGGGCCAACGTCCTGACTTTC
CASSRFRQASSGANVLTF
>many|TRBD1|TRBJ1-3|TRBV28
TGTGCCAGCAGTTTCCGAAGGGGGCAAGGTGGAAACACCATATATTTT
CASSFRRGQGGNTIYF
>.|.|TRBJ2-5|TRBV29-1
TGCAGCGTTGAAGACTGGGCCCGGGGACAAGAGACCCAGTACTTC
CSVEDWARGQETQYF
>many|TRBD2|TRBJ2-2|TRBV29-1
TGCAGCGTCGGGACTAGCAACACCGGGGAGCTGTTTTTT
CSVGTSNTGELFF
>.|.|TRBJ1-3|TRBV27
TGTGCCAGCAGTTTATCGGTGCGAGGAACAGACACCATATATTTT
CASSLSVRGTDTIYF
>.|TRBD2|TRBJ2-3|TRBV4-2
TGTGCCAGCAGCCAATGGGGGACTAGCTTCACAGATACGCAGTATTTT
CASSQWGTSFTDTQYF
>few|.|TRBJ1-4|TRBV4-3
TGCGCCAGCAGCCTAGGGGAAGGGGGTGAAAAACTGTTTTTT
CASSLGEGGEKLFF
>.|TRBD1|TRBJ1-5|TRBV28
TGTGCCAGCAGTCTCGGACAGGGGGGATGGCCCCAGCATTTT
CASSLGQGGWPQHF
>.|.|TRBJ1-6|TRBV5-1
TGCGCCAGCAGCTTAGGGGGTAGTTCACCCCTCCACTTT
CASSLGGSSPLHF
>few|TRBD1|TRBJ2-7|TRBV27
TGTGCCAGCAGCCGTGATGGGACAGGGGTTGGGTCCTACGAGCAGTACTTC
CASSRDGTGVGSYEQYF
>.|.|TRBJ2-3|TRBV7-9
TGTGCCAGCAGCCCCACGACAGGACCCAACACAGATACGCAGTATTTT
CASSPTTGPNTDTQYF
>many|.|TRBJ2-7|TRBV4-3
TGCGCCAGCAGCCAAGGGCTAAACTACGAGCAGTACTTC
CASSQGLNYEQYF
>few|TRBD2|TRBJ2-1|TRBV4-2
TGTGCCAGCAGCCAAGAAAGCGCTACTAGCGGGGATTACAATGAGCAGTTCTTC
CASSQESATSGDYNEQFF
>.|TRBD1|TRBJ1-1|TRBV6-5
TGTGCCGGCAGTTACCAGACAGGGGACGAAGCTTTCTTT
CAGSYQTGDEAFF
>.|.|TRBJ1-1|TRBV9
TGTGCCAGCAGCGGACGGGGGGGCGGTCTGGACACTGAAGCTTTCTTT
CASSGRGGGLDTEAFF
>few|TRBD2|TRBJ2-3|TRBV2
TGTGCCAGCAGTGGTGACTGGACTAGCGGGAGGGGCACAGATACGCAGTATTTT
CASSGDWTSGRGTDTQYF
>.|.|TRBJ2-2|TRBV7-2
TGTGCCAGCAGCTTAGGCCAACTTAAGCCCCTTGGGGAGCTGTTGTTT
CASSLGQLKPLGELLF
>many|.|TRBJ2-7|TRBV5-5
TGTGCCAGCAGCTTGGGTACTCGCTACTCCTACGAGCAGTACTTC
CASSLGTRYSYEQYF
>many|.|TRBJ1-4|TRBV29-1
TGCAGCGGCCGGACCTCACATGAAAAACTGTTTTTT
CSGRTSHEKLFF
>.|TRBD2|TRBJ2-7|TRBV4-1
TGCGCCAGCAGCCAAGATAGGGACTACTATTACGAGCAGTACTTC
CASSQDRDYYYEQYF
>.|.|TRBJ2-2|TRBV27
TGTGCCAGCAGCTTGACCCCGAGGGCCGGGGAGCTGTTTTTT
CASSLTPRAGELFF
>.|.|TRBJ2-7|TRBV2
TGTGCCAGCAGCCCAGTCCATGGGACATATAGCTCCTACGAGCAGTACTTC
CASSPVHGTYSSYEQYF
>.|TRBD2|TRBJ2-5|TRBV10-3
TGTGCCATTGCAAACCTGAACGGGACTAGCTTCGGAGAGACCCAGTACTTC
CAIANLNGTSFGETQYF
>many|.|TRBJ2-3|TRBV28
TGTGCCAGCAGTTTATGCCCCGGATTCGAGACTAGCACAGATACGCAGTATTTT
CASSLCPGFETSTDTQYF
>many|TRBD1|TRBJ2-5|TRBV7-8
TGTGCCAGCAGCTCACCGACAGGGGACACCCCGAGTGGGATGGGGACCCAGTACTTC
CASSSPTGDTPSGMGTQYF
>once|.|TRBJ2-5|TRBV28
TGTGCCCGCAGTACTCCGGCGGGGGCCTCCCCAGCGCCCCAGTCCTTC
CARSTPAGASPAPQSF
>.|.|TRBJ2-5|TRBV10-3
TGTGCCATCTCCAAGGCAGGGGCAGAGACCCAGTACTTC
CAISKAGAETQYF
>few|.|TRBJ2-7|TRBV6-2/TRBV6-3
TGTGCCAGCAGGTACACAGGGCAACTCGAGCAGTACTTC
CASRYTGQLEQYF
>.|.|TRBJ2-5|TRBV9
TGTGCCAGCAGCGTCGGGACATATCAAGAGACCCAGTACTTC
CASSVGTYQETQYF
>few|.|TRBJ1-6|TRBV28
TGTGCCAGCAGTCCCATGGGGGGAGCCTCACCCCTCCACTTT
CASSPMGGASPLHF
>.|TRBD1|TRBJ2-3|TRBV5-1
TGCGCCAGCAGCATGACAGGGAACACAGATACGCAGTATTTT
CASSMTGNTDTQYF